This section outlines one TCR beta chain sequence together with its context. The source of the sample is a study of shared clonotypes between healthy human individuals. Profiled with immunoSEQ multiplex PCR; TCRdb holds only in-frame clones, not every one. The repertoire holds 800,000 to 1,200,000 clones, with approximately 80% as singletons. The sequenced sample was memory CD4+ T cells from PBMCs. Indicated subset: CD45RA-negative fraction. The sequence was obtained from a man in his late teens or twenties in good health. Some clones in this sample may be carry-over from other donors' samples.

CDR3 residues: CASSYRTGGGYTQYF. As DNA, the CDR3 is TGCGCCAGCAGCTACCGGACAGGGGGCGGGTATACGCAGTATTTT. The chain has TRBV5-1 and TRBJ2-3, with 11 bases lining up with TRBD1. Trimming cost V 3 bases and J 7 bases; bases outside gene matches: 7. The germline gives CDR1 SGHRS, CDR2 YFSETQ. This CDR3 has 15 residues.